These 10 T cell receptor beta chains originate from one sample sequenced in a study of CD8+ T cells in alopecia areata. TCR sequencing used cDNA made by reverse transcription of extracted RNA. The protocol was immunoSEQ multiplex PCR, while the TCRdb copy is restricted to in-frame clones and leaves out a portion. Of some 170,000 clones listed, roughly 60% are singletons. Sequencing was performed on CD4+ T cells sorted from blood, taken at week 0. The receptors originated from a human donor with alopecia areata.

The rearrangement uses TRBV14 and TRBJ2-1, with unresolved D. Germline V gene lookup returns CDR1 SGHDN and CDR2 FVKESK. V lost 0 bases to trimming and J lost 7 bases, with 4 bases between them. The CDR3 loop spans 12 amino acids. DNA of the CDR3: TGTGCCAGCAGCCAAGACAGAAATGAGCAGTTCTTC. It codes for CASSQDRNEQFF.

The CDR3 DNA sequence: TGTGCCAGTAGTCTGGGGGGGCCCCAGTTCTTC. This codes for CASSLGGPQFF. The chain employs TRBV19 and TRBJ2-1, with a weak D call TRBD2 (7 bases). Germline V gene lookup returns CDR1 LNHDA and CDR2 SQIVND (reference sequence). The length of the CDR3 is 11 residues. The germline V and J ends were trimmed by 5 bases and 13 bases, with 12 bases remaining between them.

Only a few counts were recorded for this clone. The chain links TRBV7-9 to TRBJ2-2; D ambiguous. Germline V gene lookup returns CDR1 SEHNR and CDR2 FQNEAQ (reference sequence). CDR3 length: 14 amino acids. The V gene lost 8 bases and the J gene lost 1 base, with 11 bases spanning the gap. Here the CDR3 reads CASGVQMNTGELFF. Written as DNA, the CDR3 is TGTGCCAGCGGGGTTCAGATGAACACCGGGGAGCTGTTTTTT.

Comment on this clone: Just one base apart from a much larger clone, this may be a read error. The chain links TRBV5-1 to TRBJ1-4, with D uncertain. Deletions cut 0 bases from V and 0 bases from J, with 3 bases between. This CDR3 is built from 14 residues. Per germline, CDR1 SGHRS and CDR2 YFSETQ. The CDR3: CASSLGTTNEKLFF. The CDR3, as DNA: TGCGCCAGCAGCTTGGGCACAACTAATGAAAAACTGTTTTTT.

J is TRBJ2-7 and V is TRBV25-1; D is ambiguous. The germline V gene encodes CDR1 MGHDK and CDR2 SYGVNS. The CDR3 extends over 12 amino acids. Trimming cost V 6 bases and J 3 bases, with 9 bases left between them. The CDR3, as DNA: TGTGCCAGCAGGGGTGTCTTCTACGAGCAGTACTTC. This translates into CASRGVFYEQYF.

This clone was counted ten times or more. The rearrangement joins TRBV6-4 to TRBJ2-6; 8 bases are shared with TRBD1. There are 17 residues in the CDR3. The germline CDR1 and CDR2 sequences are MRHNA and SNTAGT. V was clipped by 0 bases and J by 3 bases; unmatched bases: 4. This chain's CDR3 is CASSDSAGGGGANVLTF. CDR3 coding DNA: TGTGCCAGCAGTGACTCGGCAGGGGGCGGTGGGGCCAACGTCCTGACTTTC.

This clone was seen once. The rearrangement links TRBV6-5 to TRBJ1-5; D is perhaps TRBD1 (6 bases). With 5 bases removed from V and 4 bases from J, the gap between germline ends came to 15 bases. Per germline, CDR1 MNHEY and CDR2 SVGAGI. This CDR3 contains 15 residues. The CDR3 loop is CASSPGVGGNQPQHF. The CDR3 nucleotides are TGTGCCAGCAGTCCAGGGGTAGGGGGAAATCAGCCCCAGCATTTT.

In this sample, this clone turned up a few times. The identical CDR3 is also encoded by other nucleotide sequences in the sample. The gene calls are TRBV29-1 and TRBJ2-2; no definite D call. V was clipped by 4 bases and J by 3 bases, with 3 bases between them. CDR1 and CDR2 (germline): SQVTM, ANQGSEA. This CDR3 is 11 amino acids long. CDR3: CSVGDTGELFF. The CDR3 region has the DNA TGCAGCGTTGGGGACACCGGGGAGCTGTTTTTT.

This CDR3 reads CASKADRKNTGELFF. The CDR3 DNA follows: TGCGCCAGCAAGGCGGACAGGAAGAACACCGGGGAGCTGTTTTTT. J is TRBJ2-2 and V is TRBV10-2; TRBD1 aligns across 7 bases. This CDR3 contains 15 residues. Trimming cost V 7 bases and J 1 base; bases outside gene matches: 6. Per the germline V gene, CDR1 is WSHSY and CDR2 is SAAADI.

In its sample, this clone was seen a few times. The chain is built from TRBV5-1 and TRBJ2-5; perhaps TRBD1 as D (5 bases). CDR3 length equals 15 residues. Deletions cut 4 bases from V and 5 bases from J, with 18 bases between. Germline V gives CDR1 SGHRS, CDR2 YFSETQ. CDR3 bases: TGCGCCAGCAGCAAGCCCCAGGGTGTCGGGGAGACCCAGTACTTC. Protein sequence: CASSKPQGVGETQYF. The full variable domain, with the rest looked up from reference TRBV5-1 and TRBJ2-5, is KAGVTQTPRYLIKTRGQQVTLSCSPISGHRSVSWYQQTPGQGLQFLFEYFSETQRNKGNFPGRFSGRQFSNSRSEMNVSTLELGDSALYLCASSKPQGVGETQYFGPGTRLLVL.